Listed below are T cell receptor beta chains from one sample, sequenced in a study of shared clonotypes between healthy human individuals. Measured with immunoSEQ multiplex PCR; TCRdb has only the in-frame clones, and not every one. The table has millions of clones, approximately 92% seen once. The sample taken for sequencing was naive CD4+ T cells sorted from blood. The receptor source for this set is a young man in good health. Each CDR3 is given with its conserved first and last residue. A D gene is named only where the DNA matches it firmly. Clone size, where shown, is once, few, many, or a class for clones that have expanded.

d_call clone_size j_call v_call cdr3_aa cdr3_nt
NA NA TRBJ2-2 TRBV9 CASSLVGAGTGELFF TGTGCCAGCAGCTTAGTGGGGGCTGGCACCGGGGAGCTGTTTTTT
NA NA TRBJ2-7 TRBV18 CASSPMLTVTYEQYF TGTGCCAGCTCACCAATGCTCACAGTAACCTACGAGCAGTACTTC
NA once TRBJ1-5 TRBV28 CASSLPHSNQPQHF TGTGCCAGCAGTTTACCCCATAGCAATCAGCCCCAGCATTTT
NA NA TRBJ2-6 TRBV28 CASSLFGAGANVLTF TGTGCCAGCAGTTTGTTTGGGGCTGGGGCCAACGTCCTGACTTTC
NA NA TRBJ2-1 TRBV7-3 CASSPTASVYNEQFF TGTGCCAGCAGCCCCACAGCTTCAGTGTACAATGAGCAGTTCTTC
NA few TRBJ1-1 TRBV10-3 CAIRDRRVNTEAFF TGTGCCATCAGGGACAGAAGAGTGAACACTGAAGCTTTCTTT
TRBD1 NA TRBJ1-4 TRBV5-1 CASSADRGMNEKLFF TGCGCCAGCAGCGCGGACAGGGGGATGAATGAAAAACTGTTTTTT
NA NA TRBJ1-3 TRBV7-2 CASSLEVGSGNTIYF TGTGCCAGCAGCTTAGAGGTTGGGTCTGGAAACACCATATATTTT
TRBD2 once TRBJ2-5 TRBV4-2 CASSPELAGGRETQYF TGTGCCAGCAGCCCAGAACTAGCGGGGGGGCGAGAGACCCAGTACTTC
NA once TRBJ2-5 TRBV4-1 CASSQEQSQETQYF TGCGCCAGCAGCCAAGAGCAGTCTCAAGAGACCCAGTACTTC
NA NA TRBJ2-7 TRBV6-1 CASSELGERNEQYF TGTGCCAGCAGTGAACTGGGGGAGAGGAACGAGCAGTACTTC
TRBD1 once TRBJ1-1 TRBV2 CASRERDRVNTEAFF TGTGCCAGCAGGGAGAGGGACAGGGTAAACACTGAAGCTTTCTTT
TRBD1 NA TRBJ1-5 TRBV27 CASSLGTGGSQPQHF TGTGCCAGCAGTTTAGGGACAGGGGGCTCGCAGCCCCAGCATTTT
TRBD1 NA TRBJ1-2 TRBV6-1 CASSDLGPDRGFF TGTGCCAGCAGTGACCTAGGACCGGACAGGGGGTTCTTC
TRBD1 NA TRBJ1-1 TRBV2 CASRTGGLTEAFF TGTGCCAGCAGGACAGGGGGCTTAACTGAAGCTTTCTTT
NA NA TRBJ2-4 TRBV2 CASRHNRALAKNIQYF TGTGCCAGCAGACATAACAGGGCTCTAGCCAAAAACATTCAGTACTTC
NA NA TRBJ1-5 TRBV2 CASSPQGQPQHF TGTGCCAGCAGTCCACAGGGCCAGCCCCAGCATTTT
NA NA TRBJ2-3 TRBV11-3 CASSLGPSSTDTQYF TGTGCCAGCAGCCTCGGACCTTCTAGCACAGATACGCAGTATTTT
TRBD2 NA TRBJ2-2 TRBV2 CASSSSSGRVGELFF TGTGCCAGCAGTTCGTCTAGCGGGAGGGTCGGGGAGCTGTTTTTT
NA NA TRBJ1-3 TRBV2 CASKGDFGNTIYF TGTGCCAGCAAAGGGGACTTTGGAAACACCATATATTTT
TRBD1 NA TRBJ2-7 TRBV6-6 CASSYSTGLKDEQYF TGTGCCAGCAGTTACTCGACAGGGCTTAAGGACGAGCAGTACTTC
TRBD1 NA TRBJ2-7 TRBV30 CAATAGTGPEQYF TGTGCCGCCACCGCCGGGACAGGACCTGAGCAGTACTTC
NA NA TRBJ2-7 TRBV2 CASLMSDSYEQYF TGTGCCAGTCTCATGTCAGACTCCTACGAGCAGTACTTC
NA NA TRBJ1-6 TRBV19 CASNTGRGFNSPLHF TGTGCCAGTAATACGGGTAGGGGGTTCAATTCACCCCTCCACTTT
NA few TRBJ1-1 TRBV19 CASSTAGNTEAFF TGTGCCAGTAGTACGGCAGGGAACACTGAAGCTTTCTTT
NA once TRBJ2-1 TRBV6-1 CASQRNNEQFF TGTGCCAGCCAGCGGAACAATGAGCAGTTCTTC
NA NA TRBJ2-2 TRBV6-5 CASSYSIRLGTGELFF TGTGCCAGCAGTTACTCGATCAGGTTGGGCACCGGGGAGCTGTTTTTT